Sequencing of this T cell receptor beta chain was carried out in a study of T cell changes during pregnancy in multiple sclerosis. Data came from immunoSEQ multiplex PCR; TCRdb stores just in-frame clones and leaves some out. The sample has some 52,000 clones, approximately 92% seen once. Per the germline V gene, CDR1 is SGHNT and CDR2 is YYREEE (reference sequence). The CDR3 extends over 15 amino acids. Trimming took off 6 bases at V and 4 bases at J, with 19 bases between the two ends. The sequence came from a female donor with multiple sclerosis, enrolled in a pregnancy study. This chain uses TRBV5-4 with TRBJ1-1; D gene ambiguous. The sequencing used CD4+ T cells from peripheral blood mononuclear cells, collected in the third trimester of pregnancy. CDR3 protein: CASKTTQWGGTEAFF. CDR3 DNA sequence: TGTGCCAGCAAAACGACGCAATGGGGAGGCACTGAAGCTTTCTTT.